Sequencing of this TCR beta chain was carried out in a study of T cell changes during pregnancy in multiple sclerosis. Data came from immunoSEQ multiplex PCR; TCRdb stores just in-frame clones and leaves some out. The sample has about 59,000 clones, around 87% seen once; the top ten hold roughly 5.3%. Trimming removed 5 bases from V and 4 bases from J, with 19 bases in between. CDR1 is SGHTA and CDR2 is FQGTGA in the germline V gene. The CDR3 is 16 amino acids. This chain joins TRBV7-3 and TRBJ2-3; tentative D call: TRBD2 (6 bases). The clonotype was recovered from a human donor whose cells served as feeder cells for cultures in a pregnancy study. Sequencing used peripheral blood from another person, used as feeder cells. The CDR3 region is CASSPRVRGSADTQYF. CDR3 DNA: TGTGCCAGCAGCCCCCGGGTGCGGGGATCGGCAGATACGCAGTATTTT.